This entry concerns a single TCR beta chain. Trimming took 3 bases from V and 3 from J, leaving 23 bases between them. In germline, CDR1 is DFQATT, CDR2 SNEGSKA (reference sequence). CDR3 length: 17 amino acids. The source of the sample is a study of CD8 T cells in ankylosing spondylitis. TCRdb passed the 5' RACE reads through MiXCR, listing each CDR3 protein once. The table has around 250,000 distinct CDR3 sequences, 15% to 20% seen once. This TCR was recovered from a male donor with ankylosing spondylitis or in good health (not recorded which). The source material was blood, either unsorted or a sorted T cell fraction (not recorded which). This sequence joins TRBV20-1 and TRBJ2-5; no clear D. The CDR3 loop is CSASPYDRVPPKETQYF. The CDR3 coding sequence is TGCAGTGCTAGTCCGTACGACCGTGTCCCCCCTAAAGAGACCCAGTACTTC.